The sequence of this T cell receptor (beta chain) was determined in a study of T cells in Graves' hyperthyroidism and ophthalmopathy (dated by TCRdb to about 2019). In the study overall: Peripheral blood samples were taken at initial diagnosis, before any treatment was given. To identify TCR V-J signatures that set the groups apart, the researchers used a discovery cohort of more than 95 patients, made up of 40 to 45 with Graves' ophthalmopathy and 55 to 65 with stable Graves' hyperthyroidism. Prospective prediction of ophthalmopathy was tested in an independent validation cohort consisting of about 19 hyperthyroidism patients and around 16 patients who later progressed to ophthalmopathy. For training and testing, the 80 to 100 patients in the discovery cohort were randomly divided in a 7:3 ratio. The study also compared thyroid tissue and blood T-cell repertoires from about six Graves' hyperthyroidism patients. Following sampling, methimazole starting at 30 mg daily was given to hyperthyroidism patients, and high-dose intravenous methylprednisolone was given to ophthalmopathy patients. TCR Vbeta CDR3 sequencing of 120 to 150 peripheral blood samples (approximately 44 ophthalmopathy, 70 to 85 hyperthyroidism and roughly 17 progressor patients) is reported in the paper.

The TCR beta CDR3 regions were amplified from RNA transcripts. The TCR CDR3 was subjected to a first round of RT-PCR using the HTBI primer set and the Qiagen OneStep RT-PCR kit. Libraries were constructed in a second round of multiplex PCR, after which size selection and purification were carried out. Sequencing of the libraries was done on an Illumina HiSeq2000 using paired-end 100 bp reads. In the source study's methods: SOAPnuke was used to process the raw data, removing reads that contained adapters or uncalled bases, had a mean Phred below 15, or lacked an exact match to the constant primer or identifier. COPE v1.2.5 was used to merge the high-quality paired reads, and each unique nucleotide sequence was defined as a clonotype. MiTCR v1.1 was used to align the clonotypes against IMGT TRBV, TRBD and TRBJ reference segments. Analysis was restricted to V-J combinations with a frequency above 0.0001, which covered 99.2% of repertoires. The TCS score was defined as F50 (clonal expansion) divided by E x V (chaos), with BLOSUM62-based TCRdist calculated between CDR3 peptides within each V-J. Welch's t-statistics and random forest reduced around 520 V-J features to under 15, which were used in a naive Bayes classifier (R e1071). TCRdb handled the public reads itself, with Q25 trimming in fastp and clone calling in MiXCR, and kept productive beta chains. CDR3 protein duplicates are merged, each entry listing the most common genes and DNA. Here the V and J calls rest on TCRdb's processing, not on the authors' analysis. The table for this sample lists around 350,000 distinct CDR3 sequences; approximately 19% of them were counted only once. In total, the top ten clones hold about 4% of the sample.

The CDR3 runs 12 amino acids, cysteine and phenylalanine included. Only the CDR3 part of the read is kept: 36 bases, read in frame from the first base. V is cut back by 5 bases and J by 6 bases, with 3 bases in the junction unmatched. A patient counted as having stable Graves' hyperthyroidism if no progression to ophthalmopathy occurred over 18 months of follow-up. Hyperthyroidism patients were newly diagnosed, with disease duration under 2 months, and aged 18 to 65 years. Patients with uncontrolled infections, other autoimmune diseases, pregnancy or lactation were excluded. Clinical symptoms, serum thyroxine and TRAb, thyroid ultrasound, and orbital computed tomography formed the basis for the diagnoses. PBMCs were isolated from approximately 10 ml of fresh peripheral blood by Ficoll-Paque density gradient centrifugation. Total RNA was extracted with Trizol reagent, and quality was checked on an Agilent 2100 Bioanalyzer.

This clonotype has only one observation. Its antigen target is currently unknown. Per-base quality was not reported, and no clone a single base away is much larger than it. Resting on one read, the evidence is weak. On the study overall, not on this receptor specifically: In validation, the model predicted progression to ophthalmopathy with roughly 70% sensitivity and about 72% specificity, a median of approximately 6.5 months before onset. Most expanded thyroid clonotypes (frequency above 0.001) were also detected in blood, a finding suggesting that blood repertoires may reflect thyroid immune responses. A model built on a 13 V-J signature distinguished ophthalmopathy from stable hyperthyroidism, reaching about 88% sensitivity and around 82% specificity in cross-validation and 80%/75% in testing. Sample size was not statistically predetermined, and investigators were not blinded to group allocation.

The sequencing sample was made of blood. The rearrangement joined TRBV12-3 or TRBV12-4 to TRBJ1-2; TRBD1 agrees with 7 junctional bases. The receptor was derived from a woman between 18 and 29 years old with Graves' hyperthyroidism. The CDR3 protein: CASSIGTDGYTF. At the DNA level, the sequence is TGTGCCAGCAGTATAGGGACAGATGGCTACACCTTC.